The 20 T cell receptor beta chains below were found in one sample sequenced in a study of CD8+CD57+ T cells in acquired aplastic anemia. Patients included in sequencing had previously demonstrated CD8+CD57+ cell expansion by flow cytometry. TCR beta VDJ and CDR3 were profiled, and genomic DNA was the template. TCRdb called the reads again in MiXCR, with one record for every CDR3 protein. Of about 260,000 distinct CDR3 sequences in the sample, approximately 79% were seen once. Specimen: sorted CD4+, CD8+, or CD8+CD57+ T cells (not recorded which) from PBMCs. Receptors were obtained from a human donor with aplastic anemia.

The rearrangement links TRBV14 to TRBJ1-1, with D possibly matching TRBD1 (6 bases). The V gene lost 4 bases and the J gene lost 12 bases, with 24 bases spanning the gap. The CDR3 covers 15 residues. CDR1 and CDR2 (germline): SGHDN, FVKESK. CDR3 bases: TGTGCCAGCAGCCTGGACAGAACACCGGGGAGCTGTTCTTTCTTT. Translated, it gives CASSLDRTPGSCSFF.

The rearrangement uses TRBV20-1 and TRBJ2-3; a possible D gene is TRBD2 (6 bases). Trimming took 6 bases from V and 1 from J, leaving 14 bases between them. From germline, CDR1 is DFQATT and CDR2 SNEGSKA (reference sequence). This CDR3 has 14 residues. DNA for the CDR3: TGCAGTGCCAGCATATCGGGAGGCACAGATACGCAGTATTTT. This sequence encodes CSASISGGTDTQYF.

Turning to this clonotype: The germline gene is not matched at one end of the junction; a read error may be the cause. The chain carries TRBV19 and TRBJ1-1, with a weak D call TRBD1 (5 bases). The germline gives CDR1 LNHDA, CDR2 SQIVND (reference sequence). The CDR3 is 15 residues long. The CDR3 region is CASSIALTANNEHFF. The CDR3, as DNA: TGTGCCAGTAGCATAGCTCTGACAGCCAACAATGAACATTTCTTT.

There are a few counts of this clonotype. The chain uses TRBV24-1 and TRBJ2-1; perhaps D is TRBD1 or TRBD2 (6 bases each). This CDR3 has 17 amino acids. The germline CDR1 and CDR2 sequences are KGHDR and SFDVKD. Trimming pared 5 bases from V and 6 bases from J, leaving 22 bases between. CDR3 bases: TGTGCCACCAGTGGCAAGAAAACAGGGACTTCTTCCAATGAGCAGTTCTTC. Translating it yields CATSGKKTGTSSNEQFF.

The chain's CDR3 is CASSPPTSGRAEQYV. Here the CDR3 DNA reads TGCGCCAGCAGCCCACCTACTAGCGGGAGGGCGGAGCAGTACGTC. V and J are TRBV5-1 and TRBJ2-7; 13 bases match TRBD2. V trimming: 4 bases; J trimming: 7 bases; junction bases outside the gene matches: 8. Germline V gene sequence: CDR1 SGHRS, CDR2 YFSETQ. CDR3 length: 15 residues.

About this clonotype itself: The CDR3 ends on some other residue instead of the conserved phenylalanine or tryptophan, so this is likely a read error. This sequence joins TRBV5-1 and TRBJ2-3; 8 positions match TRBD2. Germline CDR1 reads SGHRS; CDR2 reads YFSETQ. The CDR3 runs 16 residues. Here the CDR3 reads CASSGGPAGAADTQYL. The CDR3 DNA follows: TGTGCCAGCAGTGGGGGACCAGCGGGGGCGGCAGATACGCAGTATCTT.

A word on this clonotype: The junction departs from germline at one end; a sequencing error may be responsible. DNA for the CDR3: TGTGCCAGCAGTGGAGAAGCGGGGACCACCGGGGGGCTGTTTTTT. Translated: CASSGEAGTTGGLFF. The V and J genes are TRBV7-9 and TRBJ2-2; TRBD2 agrees at 7 bases. Germline values: CDR1 SEHNR, CDR2 FQNEAQ (reference sequence). CDR3 size: 15 residues.

The CDR3 DNA reads TGCAGTGCCAGGAGTTGTGGACGCAAGACAGATACGCAGTATTTT. Translated, it gives CSARSCGRKTDTQYF. The V gene is TRBV20-1, the J gene TRBJ2-3, with D uncertain. V was cut by 6 bases and J by 3 bases, with 19 bases left in between. The length of the CDR3 is 15 residues. Germline loops: CDR1 DFQATT, CDR2 SNEGSKA (reference sequence).

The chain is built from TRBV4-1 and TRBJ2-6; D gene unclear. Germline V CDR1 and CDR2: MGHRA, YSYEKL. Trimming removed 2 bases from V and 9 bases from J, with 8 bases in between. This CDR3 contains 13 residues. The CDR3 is CASSQRVDNVLTF. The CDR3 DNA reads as TGCGCCAGCAGCCAAAGGGTGGACAACGTCCTGACTTTC.

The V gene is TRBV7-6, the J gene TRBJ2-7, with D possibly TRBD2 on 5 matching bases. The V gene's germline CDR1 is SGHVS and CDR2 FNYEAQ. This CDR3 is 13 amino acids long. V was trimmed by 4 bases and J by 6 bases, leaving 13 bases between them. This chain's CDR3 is CASSSGGYGEQYF. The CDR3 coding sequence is TGTGCCAGCAGCTCCGGCGGGTACGGCGAGCAGTACTTC.

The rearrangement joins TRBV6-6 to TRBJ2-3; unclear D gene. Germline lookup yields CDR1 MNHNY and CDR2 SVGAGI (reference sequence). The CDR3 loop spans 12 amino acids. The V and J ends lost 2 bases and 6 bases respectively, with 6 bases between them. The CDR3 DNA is TGTGCCAGCAGTTACGGGCCGGATACGCAGTATTTT. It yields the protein CASSYGPDTQYF.

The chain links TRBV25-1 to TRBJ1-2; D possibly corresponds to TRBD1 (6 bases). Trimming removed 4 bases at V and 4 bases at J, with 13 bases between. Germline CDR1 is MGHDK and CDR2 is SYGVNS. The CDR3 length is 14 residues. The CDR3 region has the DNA TGTGCCAGCAGTGCCTGGGACAAGGTCTATGGCTACACCTTC. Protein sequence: CASSAWDKVYGYTF.

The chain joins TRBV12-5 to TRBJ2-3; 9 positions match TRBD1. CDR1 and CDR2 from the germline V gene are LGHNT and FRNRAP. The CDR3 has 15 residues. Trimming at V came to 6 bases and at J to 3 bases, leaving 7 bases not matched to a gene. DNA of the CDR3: TGTGCTAGTGGCGGGACAGGGTACAGGACAGATACGCAGTATTTT. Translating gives CASGGTGYRTDTQYF.

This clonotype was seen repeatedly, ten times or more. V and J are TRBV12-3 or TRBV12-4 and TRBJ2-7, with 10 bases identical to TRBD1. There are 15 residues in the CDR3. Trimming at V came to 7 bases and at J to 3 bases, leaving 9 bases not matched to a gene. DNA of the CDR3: TGTGCCAGCAAAAGGGGGCGGGACAGGGGCTACGAGCAGTACTTC. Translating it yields CASKRGRDRGYEQYF.

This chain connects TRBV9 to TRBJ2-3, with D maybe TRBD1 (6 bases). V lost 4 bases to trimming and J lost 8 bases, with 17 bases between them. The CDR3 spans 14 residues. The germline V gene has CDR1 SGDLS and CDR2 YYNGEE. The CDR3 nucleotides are TGTGCCAGCAGCTTAGGGGGAGCTCCCGCTACGCAGTATTTT. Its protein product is CASSLGGAPATQYF.

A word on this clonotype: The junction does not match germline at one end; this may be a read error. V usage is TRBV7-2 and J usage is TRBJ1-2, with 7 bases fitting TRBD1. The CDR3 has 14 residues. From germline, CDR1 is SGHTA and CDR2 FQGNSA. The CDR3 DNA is TGTGCCAGCGTACCGAGGGAGGGGGCGAATGACCCAGTATTC. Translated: CASVPREGANDPVF.

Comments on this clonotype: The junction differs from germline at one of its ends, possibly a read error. The CDR3 loop reads CATSTTTSTYEQYF. In nucleotides, the CDR3 is TGTGCCACCAGTACCACCACTAGCACCTACGAGCAGTACTTC. The rearrangement joins TRBV6-1 to TRBJ2-3, with D possibly matching TRBD2 (6 bases). The DNA end favors TRBJ2-7, so the J call may be wrong. The CDR3 runs to 14 residues. From germline, CDR1 is MNHNS and CDR2 SASEGT.

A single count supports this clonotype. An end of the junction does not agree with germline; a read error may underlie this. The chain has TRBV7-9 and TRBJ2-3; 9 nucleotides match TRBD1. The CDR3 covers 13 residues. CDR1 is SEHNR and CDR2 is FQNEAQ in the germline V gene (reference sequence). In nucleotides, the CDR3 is TGTGCCAGACAGGGGGCGAGGAAGACTCCGTACTACTTT. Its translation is CARQGARKTPYYF.

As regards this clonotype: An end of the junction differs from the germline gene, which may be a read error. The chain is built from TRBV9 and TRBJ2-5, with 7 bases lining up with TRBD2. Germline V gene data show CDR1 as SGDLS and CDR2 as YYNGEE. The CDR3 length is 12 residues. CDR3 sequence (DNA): TGTGCCGGCAGCGGGGCGACAGATACCCAGTACTTT. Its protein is CAGSGATDTQYF.

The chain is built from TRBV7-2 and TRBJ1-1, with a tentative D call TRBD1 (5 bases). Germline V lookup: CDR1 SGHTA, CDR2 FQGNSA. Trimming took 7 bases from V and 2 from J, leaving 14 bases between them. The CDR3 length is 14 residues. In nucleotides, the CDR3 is TGTGCCAGCATCTTCAGGGACGGAAACACTGAAGCTTTCTTT. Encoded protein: CASIFRDGNTEAFF.